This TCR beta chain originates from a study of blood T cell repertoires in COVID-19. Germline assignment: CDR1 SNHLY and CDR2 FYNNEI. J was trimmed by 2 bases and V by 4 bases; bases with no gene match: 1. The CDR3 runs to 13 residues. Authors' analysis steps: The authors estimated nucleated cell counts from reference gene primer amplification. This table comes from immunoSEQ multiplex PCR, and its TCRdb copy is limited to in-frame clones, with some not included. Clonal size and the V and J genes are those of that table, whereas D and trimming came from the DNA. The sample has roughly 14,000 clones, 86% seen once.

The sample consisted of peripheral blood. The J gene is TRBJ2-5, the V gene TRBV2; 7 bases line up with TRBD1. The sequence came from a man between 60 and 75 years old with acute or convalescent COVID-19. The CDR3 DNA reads TGTGCCAGCAGTGGGGACAGTCAAGAGACCCAGTACTTC. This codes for CASSGDSQETQYF.